This T cell receptor (beta chain) is from a study of T-cell reconstitution after alpha-beta-depleted transplantation in children. This sample's TCRbeta library carried unique molecular identifier barcodes. Via MiXCR, TCRdb re-called the PCR reads, giving one row per CDR3 protein. The repertoire holds about 540,000 distinct CDR3 sequences, 18% seen once, with about 3.1% in the top ten. The germline V and J ends were trimmed by 5 bases and 5 bases, with 15 bases remaining between them. The CDR3 contains 14 residues. The chain combines TRBV12-3 or TRBV12-4 with TRBJ1-1, with no clear D. The sequenced sample was PBMCs from the stem cell graft donor, obtained from the stem cell graft. The receptor comes from a human donor who donated a stem cell graft to a child with acute lymphoblastic leukemia. The CDR3 is CASSEARDRTEAFF. CDR3 sequence (DNA): TGTGCCAGCAGTGAAGCTAGGGATAGGACTGAAGCTTTCTTT.